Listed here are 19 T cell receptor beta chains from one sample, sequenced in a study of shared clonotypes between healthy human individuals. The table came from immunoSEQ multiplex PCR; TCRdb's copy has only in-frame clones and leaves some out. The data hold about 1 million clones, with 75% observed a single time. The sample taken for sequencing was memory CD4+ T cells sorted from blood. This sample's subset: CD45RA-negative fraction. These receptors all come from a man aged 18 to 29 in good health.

The CDR3 loop reads CASSEQRGSYEQYF. As DNA, the CDR3 is TGTGCCAGCAGTGAACAGCGGGGGTCCTACGAGCAGTACTTC. The V call is TRBV6-1, the J call TRBJ2-7; TRBD2 aligns across 8 bases. Per the germline V gene, CDR1 is MNHNS and CDR2 is SASEGT. V lost 2 bases, J lost 1 base, and 1 base stayed unmatched. The CDR3 is made up of 14 amino acids.

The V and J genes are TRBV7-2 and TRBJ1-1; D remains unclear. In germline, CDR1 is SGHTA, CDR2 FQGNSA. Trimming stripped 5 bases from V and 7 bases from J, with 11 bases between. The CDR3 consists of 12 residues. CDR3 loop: CASSPQRNEAFF. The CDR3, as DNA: TGTGCCAGCAGCCCCCAGCGTAATGAAGCTTTCTTT.

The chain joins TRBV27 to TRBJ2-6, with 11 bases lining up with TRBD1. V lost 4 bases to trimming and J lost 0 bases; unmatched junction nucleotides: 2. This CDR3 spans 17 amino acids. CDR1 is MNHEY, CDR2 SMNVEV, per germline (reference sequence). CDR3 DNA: TGTGCCAGCAGTTCCGGGACAGGGGGCTCTGGGGCCAACGTCCTGACTTTC. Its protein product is CASSSGTGGSGANVLTF.

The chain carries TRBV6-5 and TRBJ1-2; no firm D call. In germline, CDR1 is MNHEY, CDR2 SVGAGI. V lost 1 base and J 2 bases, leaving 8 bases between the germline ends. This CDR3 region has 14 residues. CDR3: CASSYLQRNYGYTF. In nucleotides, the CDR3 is TGTGCCAGCAGTTACTTACAGAGAAACTATGGCTACACCTTC.

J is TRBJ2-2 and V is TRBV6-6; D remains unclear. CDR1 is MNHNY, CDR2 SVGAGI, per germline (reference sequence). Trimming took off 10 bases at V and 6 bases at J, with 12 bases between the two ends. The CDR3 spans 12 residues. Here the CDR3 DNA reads TGTGCCACCCGCGTTGGAGCCGGGGAGCTGTTTTTT. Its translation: CATRVGAGELFF.

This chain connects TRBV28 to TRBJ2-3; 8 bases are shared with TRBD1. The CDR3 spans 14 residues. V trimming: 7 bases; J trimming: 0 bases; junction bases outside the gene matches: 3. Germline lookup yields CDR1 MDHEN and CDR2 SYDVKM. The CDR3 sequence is CASKTGGSTDTQYF. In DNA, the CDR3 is TGTGCCAGCAAAACAGGGGGTAGCACAGATACGCAGTATTTT.

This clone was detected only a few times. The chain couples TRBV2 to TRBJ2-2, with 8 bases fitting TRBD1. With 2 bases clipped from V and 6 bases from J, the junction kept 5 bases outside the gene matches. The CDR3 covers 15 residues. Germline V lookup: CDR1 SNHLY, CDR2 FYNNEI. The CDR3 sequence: CASSESAGGPGELFF. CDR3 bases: TGTGCCAGCAGTGAATCGGCAGGGGGCCCCGGGGAGCTGTTTTTT.

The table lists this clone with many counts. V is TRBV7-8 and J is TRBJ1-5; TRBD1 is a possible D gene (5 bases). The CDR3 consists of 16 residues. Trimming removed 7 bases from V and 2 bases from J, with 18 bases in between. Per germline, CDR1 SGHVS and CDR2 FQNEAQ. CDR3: CASIEGTLGGNQPQHF. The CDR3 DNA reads TGTGCCAGCATTGAAGGGACCTTGGGCGGCAATCAGCCCCAGCATTTT.

The CDR3 reads CASSRSGSTDTQYF. CDR3 nucleotide sequence: TGTGCCAGCAGCCGTAGCGGGAGCACAGATACGCAGTATTTT. V gene TRBV11-2 combines with J gene TRBJ2-3; 7 bases agree with TRBD2. The V gene end was trimmed by 5 bases and the J gene end by 0 bases; junction bases not matched to a gene: 2. This CDR3 spans 14 amino acids. Germline V lookup: CDR1 SGHAT, CDR2 FQNNGV.

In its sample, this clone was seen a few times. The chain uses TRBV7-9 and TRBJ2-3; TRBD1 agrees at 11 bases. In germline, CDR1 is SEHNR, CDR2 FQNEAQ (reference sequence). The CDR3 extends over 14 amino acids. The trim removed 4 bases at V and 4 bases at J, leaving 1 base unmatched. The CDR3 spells CASSWDRGADTQYF. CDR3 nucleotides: TGTGCCAGCAGCTGGGACAGGGGGGCAGATACGCAGTATTTT.

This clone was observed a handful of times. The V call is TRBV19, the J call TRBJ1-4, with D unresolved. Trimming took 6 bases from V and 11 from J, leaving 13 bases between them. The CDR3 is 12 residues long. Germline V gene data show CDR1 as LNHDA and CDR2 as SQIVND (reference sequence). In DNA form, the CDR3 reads TGTGCCAGTAGCCCGGGTTTCGAGAAACTGTTTTTT. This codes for CASSPGFEKLFF.

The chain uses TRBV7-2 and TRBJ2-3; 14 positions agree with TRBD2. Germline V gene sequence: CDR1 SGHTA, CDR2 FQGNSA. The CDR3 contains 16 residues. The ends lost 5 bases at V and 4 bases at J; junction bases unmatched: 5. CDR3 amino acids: CASSPLGLAGADTQYF. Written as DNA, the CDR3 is TGTGCCAGCAGCCCACTGGGACTAGCGGGAGCAGATACGCAGTATTTT.

CDR3 residues: CASSLVAGQTDTQYF. CDR3 nucleotide sequence: TGTGCCAGCAGTTTAGTAGCGGGTCAGACAGATACGCAGTATTTT. The V and J genes are TRBV27 and TRBJ2-3, with 7 bases identical to TRBD2. In germline, CDR1 is MNHEY, CDR2 SMNVEV (reference sequence). CDR3 size: 15 residues. The ends lost 2 bases at V and 3 bases at J; junction bases unmatched: 5.

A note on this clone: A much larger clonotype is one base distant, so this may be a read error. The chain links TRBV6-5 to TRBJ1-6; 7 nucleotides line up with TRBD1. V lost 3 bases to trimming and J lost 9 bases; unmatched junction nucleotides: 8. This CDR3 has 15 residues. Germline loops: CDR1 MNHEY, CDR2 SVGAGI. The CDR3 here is CASSYGTDRSSPLHF. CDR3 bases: TGTGCCAGCAGTTATGGGACAGATAGGAGTTCACCCCTCCACTTT.

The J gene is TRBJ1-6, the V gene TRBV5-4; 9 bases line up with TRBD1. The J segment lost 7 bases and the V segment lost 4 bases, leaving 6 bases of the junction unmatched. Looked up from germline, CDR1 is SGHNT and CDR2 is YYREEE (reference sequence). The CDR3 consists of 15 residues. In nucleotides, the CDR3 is TGTGCCAGCAGCGGCGGGGACAGGGTGAATTCACCCCTCCACTTT. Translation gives CASSGGDRVNSPLHF.

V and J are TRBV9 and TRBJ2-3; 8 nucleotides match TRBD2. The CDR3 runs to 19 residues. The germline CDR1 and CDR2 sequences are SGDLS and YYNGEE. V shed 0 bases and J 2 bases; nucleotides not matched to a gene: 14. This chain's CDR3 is CASSVGFVSGGRLTDTQYF. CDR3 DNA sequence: TGTGCCAGCAGCGTAGGATTCGTGAGCGGGGGCCGACTCACAGATACGCAGTATTTT.

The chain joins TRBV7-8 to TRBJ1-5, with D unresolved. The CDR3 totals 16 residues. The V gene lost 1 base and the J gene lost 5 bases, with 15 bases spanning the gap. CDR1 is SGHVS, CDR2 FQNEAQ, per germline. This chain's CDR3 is CASSLVPVRVDQPQHF. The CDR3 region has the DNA TGTGCCAGCAGCTTAGTTCCGGTTAGGGTAGATCAGCCCCAGCATTTT.

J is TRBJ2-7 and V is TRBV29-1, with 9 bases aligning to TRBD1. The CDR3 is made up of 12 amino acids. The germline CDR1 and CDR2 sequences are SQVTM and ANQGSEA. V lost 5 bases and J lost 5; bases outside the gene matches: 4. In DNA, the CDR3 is TGCAGCGTTCAGGGACAGGGAAACGAGCAGTACTTC. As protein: CSVQGQGNEQYF.

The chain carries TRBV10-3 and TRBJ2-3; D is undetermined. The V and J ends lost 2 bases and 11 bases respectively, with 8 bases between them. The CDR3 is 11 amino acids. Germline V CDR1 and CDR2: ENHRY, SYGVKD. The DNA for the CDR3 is TGTGCCATCAGTGAGATAAGGGAGCAGTATTTT. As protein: CAISEIREQYF.